The rows below give T cell receptor beta chains drawn from one sample of a study of human T cells and chemical hapten exposure. MiXCR, run by TCRdb on the RACE reads, gives a single entry per CDR3 protein. The repertoire has about 77,000 distinct CDR3 sequences, 7% to 9.5% of them found once; the top ten carry 1.7%. Sequencing used whole blood. Every receptor here comes from a female donor in good health. Some clones in this sample may be carry-over from other donors' samples. Both conserved end residues are part of each CDR3. The order of the fields is J gene, D gene, V gene, clone size, CDR3 protein, CDR3 DNA. The D gene is left open where the match is weak. Clone size is shown for a subset of rows, as once, few, many or a class of expanded clone.

j_gene: TRBJ2-3
d_gene: -
v_gene: TRBV7-2
abundance: many
CDR3aa: CASSERLRKDTQYF
CDR3nt: TGTGCCAGCAGCGAGCGTCTCAGGAAAGATACGCAGTATTTT

j_gene: TRBJ2-7
d_gene: -
v_gene: TRBV5-1
abundance: many
CDR3aa: CASSVNLVAHEQYF
CDR3nt: TGCGCCAGCAGCGTGAACCTGGTTGCCCACGAGCAGTACTTC

j_gene: TRBJ1-3
d_gene: -
v_gene: TRBV12-3/TRBV12-4
abundance: few
CDR3aa: CASTWYSSGNTIYF
CDR3nt: TGTGCCAGCACCTGGTACAGCTCTGGAAACACCATATATTTT

j_gene: TRBJ2-4
d_gene: -
v_gene: TRBV7-9
abundance: few
CDR3aa: CASSLGGIAKNIQYF
CDR3nt: TGTGCCAGCAGCTTAGGTGGAATAGCCAAAAACATTCAGTACTTC

j_gene: TRBJ1-2
d_gene: -
v_gene: TRBV28
abundance: many
CDR3aa: CASSNPGGYTF
CDR3nt: TGTGCCAGCAGTAACCCAGGGGGCTACACCTTC

j_gene: TRBJ1-2
d_gene: -
v_gene: TRBV18
abundance: -
CDR3aa: CASSPRGTDGYTF
CDR3nt: TGTGCCAGCTCACCAAGGGGGACGGATGGCTACACCTTC

j_gene: TRBJ2-1
d_gene: -
v_gene: TRBV12-3/TRBV12-4
abundance: -
CDR3aa: CASSALREQFF
CDR3nt: TGTGCCAGCAGTGCACTTCGTGAGCAGTTCTTC

j_gene: TRBJ1-6
d_gene: -
v_gene: TRBV3-1
abundance: -
CDR3aa: CASSQIVRGNSPLHF
CDR3nt: TGTGCCAGCAGCCAAATTGTGAGGGGTAATTCACCCCTCCACTTT

j_gene: TRBJ1-2
d_gene: -
v_gene: TRBV6-2/TRBV6-3
abundance: few
CDR3aa: CATRSPVRANYGYTF
CDR3nt: TGTGCCACCCGTTCCCCGGTACGGGCCAACTATGGCTACACCTTC

j_gene: TRBJ1-3
d_gene: TRBD1
v_gene: TRBV4-2
abundance: many
CDR3aa: CASSTRDRLQISAGNTIYF
CDR3nt: TGTGCCAGCAGCACGCGGGACAGGCTACAAATTTCAGCCGGAAACACCATATATTTT

j_gene: TRBJ1-1
d_gene: -
v_gene: TRBV6-5
abundance: few
CDR3aa: CASSGRLNTEAFF
CDR3nt: TGTGCCAGCAGTGGACGGCTGAACACTGAAGCTTTCTTT

j_gene: TRBJ2-7
d_gene: -
v_gene: TRBV7-8
abundance: -
CDR3aa: CASSLDSEATYEQYF
CDR3nt: TGTGCCAGCAGCCTGGACAGCGAAGCCACCTACGAGCAGTACTTC

j_gene: TRBJ1-1
d_gene: -
v_gene: TRBV27
abundance: many
CDR3aa: CASSFTGSNTEAFF
CDR3nt: TGTGCCAGCAGTTTCACAGGATCGAACACTGAAGCTTTCTTT

j_gene: TRBJ2-7
d_gene: -
v_gene: TRBV12-3/TRBV12-4
abundance: -
CDR3aa: CASTHVGQGYEQYF
CDR3nt: TGTGCCAGCACCCACGTGGGTCAGGGCTACGAGCAGTACTTC

j_gene: TRBJ2-1
d_gene: -
v_gene: TRBV19
abundance: -
CDR3aa: CATYQTGSSYNEQFF
CDR3nt: TGTGCCACTTACCAAACAGGGAGCTCCTACAATGAGCAGTTCTTC

j_gene: TRBJ1-3
d_gene: TRBD1
v_gene: TRBV20-1
abundance: few
CDR3aa: CSAERYRGIPGNTIYF
CDR3nt: TGCAGTGCCGAACGGTACAGGGGAATTCCTGGAAACACCATATATTTT

j_gene: TRBJ2-1
d_gene: TRBD2
v_gene: TRBV3-1
abundance: -
CDR3aa: CASSQDIRRAGAYEQFF
CDR3nt: TGTGCCAGCAGCCAAGATATTCGGCGAGCGGGGGCCTATGAGCAGTTCTTC

j_gene: TRBJ1-1
d_gene: -
v_gene: TRBV9
abundance: many
CDR3aa: CASSPTSGNTEAFF
CDR3nt: TGTGCCAGCAGCCCCACTTCGGGGAACACTGAAGCTTTCTTT

j_gene: TRBJ2-6
d_gene: -
v_gene: TRBV5-1
abundance: few
CDR3aa: CASSYGRLSGANVLTF
CDR3nt: TGCGCCAGCAGCTACGGACGGTTATCTGGGGCCAACGTCCTGACTTTC

j_gene: TRBJ2-3
d_gene: TRBD2
v_gene: TRBV5-1
abundance: few
CDR3aa: CASSPLAGGSTDTQYF
CDR3nt: TGCGCCAGCAGCCCACTAGCGGGGGGGTCCACAGATACGCAGTATTTT

j_gene: TRBJ1-1
d_gene: -
v_gene: TRBV9
abundance: many
CDR3aa: CASSVEKQGRSVTEAFF
CDR3nt: TGTGCCAGCAGCGTAGAGAAACAGGGAAGGAGTGTGACTGAAGCTTTCTTT

j_gene: TRBJ1-1
d_gene: -
v_gene: TRBV12-3/TRBV12-4
abundance: few
CDR3aa: CASSSNPKGEAFF
CDR3nt: TGTGCCAGCAGTTCCAACCCGAAAGGTGAAGCTTTCTTT

j_gene: TRBJ1-5
d_gene: -
v_gene: TRBV6-5
abundance: -
CDR3aa: CASRAGTVNQPRHF
CDR3nt: TGTGCCAGCAGAGCCGGGACGGTTAATCAGCCCCGGCATTTT

j_gene: TRBJ1-2
d_gene: -
v_gene: TRBV10-3
abundance: few
CDR3aa: CAITSGYGNYTF
CDR3nt: TGTGCCATCACTTCAGGGTATGGAAACTACACCTTC

j_gene: TRBJ2-1
d_gene: TRBD2
v_gene: TRBV29-1
abundance: -
CDR3aa: CSVVLTSGSSYNEQFF
CDR3nt: TGCAGCGTTGTGCTTACTAGCGGGAGCTCCTACAATGAGCAGTTCTTC

j_gene: TRBJ2-3
d_gene: TRBD2
v_gene: TRBV7-2
abundance: many
CDR3aa: CASSLGGGGAADTQYF
CDR3nt: TGTGCCAGCAGCTTAGGTGGCGGGGGGGCCGCAGATACGCAGTATTTT

j_gene: TRBJ2-2
d_gene: -
v_gene: TRBV11-2
abundance: few
CDR3aa: CASSLRSPAPTNTGELFF
CDR3nt: TGTGCCAGCAGCTTAAGGTCCCCCGCACCTACGAACACCGGGGAGCTGTTTTTT

j_gene: TRBJ1-1
d_gene: -
v_gene: TRBV18
abundance: few
CDR3aa: CASSPGGWGTEAFF
CDR3nt: TGTGCCAGCTCACCGGGGGGTTGGGGCACTGAAGCTTTCTTT

j_gene: TRBJ1-2
d_gene: -
v_gene: TRBV2
abundance: -
CDR3aa: CASTMTPVDYGYTF
CDR3nt: TGTGCCAGCACAATGACCCCAGTCGACTATGGCTACACCTTC

j_gene: TRBJ2-7
d_gene: TRBD1
v_gene: TRBV13
abundance: many
CDR3aa: CASSLGGTGHYEQYF
CDR3nt: TGTGCCAGCAGCTTAGGAGGGACAGGCCACTACGAGCAGTACTTC

j_gene: TRBJ1-6
d_gene: -
v_gene: TRBV6-2/TRBV6-3
abundance: many
CDR3aa: CASSLRDVAYNSPLHF
CDR3nt: TGTGCCAGCAGCCTACGGGACGTCGCCTATAATTCACCCCTCCACTTT

j_gene: TRBJ2-1
d_gene: -
v_gene: TRBV6-2/TRBV6-3
abundance: few
CDR3aa: CASTEGQSSYNEQFF
CDR3nt: TGTGCCAGCACTGAGGGGCAGAGCTCCTACAATGAGCAGTTCTTC

j_gene: TRBJ1-5
d_gene: TRBD1
v_gene: TRBV12-3/TRBV12-4
abundance: many
CDR3aa: CASSRNRGGQPQHF
CDR3nt: TGTGCCAGCAGCCGTAACAGGGGTGGACAGCCCCAGCATTTT

j_gene: TRBJ2-6
d_gene: -
v_gene: TRBV18
abundance: many
CDR3aa: CASSPSAVSGANVLTF
CDR3nt: TGTGCCAGCTCACCCTCGGCCGTCTCTGGGGCCAACGTCCTGACTTTC

j_gene: TRBJ2-6
d_gene: TRBD1
v_gene: TRBV29-1
abundance: many
CDR3aa: CSVVPGTVSSGANVLTF
CDR3nt: TGCAGCGTGGTTCCGGGGACAGTTAGCTCTGGGGCCAACGTCCTGACTTTC

j_gene: TRBJ1-1
d_gene: -
v_gene: TRBV2
abundance: many
CDR3aa: CASRATGTEAFF
CDR3nt: TGTGCCAGCAGGGCGACCGGCACTGAAGCTTTCTTT

j_gene: TRBJ2-7
d_gene: -
v_gene: TRBV4-2
abundance: few
CDR3aa: CASSQESETASYEQYF
CDR3nt: TGTGCCAGCAGCCAAGAGTCCGAGACGGCCTCCTACGAGCAGTACTTC

j_gene: TRBJ1-1
d_gene: -
v_gene: TRBV9
abundance: -
CDR3aa: CASSVDQGMNTEAFF
CDR3nt: TGTGCCAGCAGCGTAGATCAGGGAATGAACACTGAAGCTTTCTTT

j_gene: TRBJ2-3
d_gene: -
v_gene: TRBV5-1
abundance: -
CDR3aa: CASSFFPLGQESTDTQYF
CDR3nt: TGCGCCAGCAGCTTTTTTCCTTTGGGGCAGGAAAGCACAGATACGCAGTATTTT

j_gene: TRBJ1-1
d_gene: -
v_gene: TRBV20-1
abundance: many
CDR3aa: CSARAGFNTEAFF
CDR3nt: TGCAGTGCTAGAGCAGGCTTTAACACTGAAGCTTTCTTT

j_gene: TRBJ1-5
d_gene: TRBD1
v_gene: TRBV20-1
abundance: few
CDR3aa: CSAQRDRVGQPQHF
CDR3nt: TGCAGTGCCCAAAGGGACAGGGTAGGTCAGCCCCAGCATTTT

j_gene: TRBJ1-6
d_gene: -
v_gene: TRBV27
abundance: -
CDR3aa: CASSPTGTGRGNSPLHF
CDR3nt: TGTGCCAGCAGTCCAACGGGTACAGGGAGAGGTAATTCACCCCTCCACTTT

j_gene: TRBJ1-2
d_gene: -
v_gene: TRBV18
abundance: -
CDR3aa: CASSGGSNYGYTF
CDR3nt: TGTGCCAGCTCAGGCGGCAGTAACTATGGCTACACCTTC

j_gene: TRBJ1-2
d_gene: -
v_gene: TRBV5-1
abundance: -
CDR3aa: CASSLDSHKTAYGYTF
CDR3nt: TGCGCCAGCAGCTTGGACAGCCACAAGACTGCTTATGGCTACACCTTC

j_gene: TRBJ2-1
d_gene: TRBD2
v_gene: TRBV7-8
abundance: many
CDR3aa: CASSFAERRGDYNEQFF
CDR3nt: TGTGCCAGCAGCTTCGCCGAGAGGCGGGGGGACTACAATGAGCAGTTCTTC

j_gene: TRBJ1-5
d_gene: -
v_gene: TRBV6-6
abundance: few
CDR3aa: CASSFGWGQPQHF
CDR3nt: TGTGCCAGCAGTTTCGGTTGGGGACAGCCCCAGCATTTT

j_gene: TRBJ2-6
d_gene: -
v_gene: TRBV2
abundance: few
CDR3aa: CASREGGAGANVLTF
CDR3nt: TGTGCCAGCAGAGAAGGGGGAGCTGGGGCCAACGTCCTGACTTTC

j_gene: TRBJ1-6
d_gene: -
v_gene: TRBV18
abundance: -
CDR3aa: CASSPQWDSPLHF
CDR3nt: TGTGCCAGCTCACCACAGTGGGATTCACCCCTCCACTTT

j_gene: TRBJ2-7
d_gene: TRBD2
v_gene: TRBV5-6
abundance: few
CDR3aa: CASSQGTSGGAYEQYF
CDR3nt: TGTGCCAGCAGCCAAGGGACTAGCGGGGGGGCCTACGAGCAGTACTTC

j_gene: TRBJ1-4
d_gene: TRBD1
v_gene: TRBV29-1
abundance: many
CDR3aa: CSGLGQDGKLFF
CDR3nt: TGCAGCGGTCTAGGACAGGACGGAAAACTGTTTTTT

j_gene: TRBJ2-5
d_gene: TRBD2
v_gene: TRBV27
abundance: many
CDR3aa: CASSAQERGGAETQYF
CDR3nt: TGTGCCAGCAGTGCCCAGGAGCGGGGGGGCGCGGAGACCCAGTACTTC

j_gene: TRBJ1-1
d_gene: TRBD1
v_gene: TRBV12-3/TRBV12-4
abundance: few
CDR3aa: CASNSGGFTEAFF
CDR3nt: TGTGCCAGCAACTCAGGGGGGTTCACTGAAGCTTTCTTT

j_gene: TRBJ2-3
d_gene: TRBD2
v_gene: TRBV7-2
abundance: -
CDR3aa: CASSLTSGLTDTQYF
CDR3nt: TGTGCCAGCAGCTTAACTAGCGGACTCACAGATACGCAGTATTTT